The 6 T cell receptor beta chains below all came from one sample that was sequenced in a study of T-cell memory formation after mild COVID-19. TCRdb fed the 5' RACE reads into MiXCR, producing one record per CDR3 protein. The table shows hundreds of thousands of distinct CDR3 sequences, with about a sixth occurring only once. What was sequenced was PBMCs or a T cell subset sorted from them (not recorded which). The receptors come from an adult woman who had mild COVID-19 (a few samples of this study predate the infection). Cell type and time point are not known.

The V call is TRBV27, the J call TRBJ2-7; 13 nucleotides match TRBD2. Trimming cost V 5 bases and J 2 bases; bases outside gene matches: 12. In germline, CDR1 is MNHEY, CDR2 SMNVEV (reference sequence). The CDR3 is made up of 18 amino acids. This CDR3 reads CASSPRRGTSGAPYEQYF. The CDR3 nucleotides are TGTGCCAGCAGTCCCCGTAGGGGGACTAGCGGGGCCCCCTACGAGCAGTACTTC.

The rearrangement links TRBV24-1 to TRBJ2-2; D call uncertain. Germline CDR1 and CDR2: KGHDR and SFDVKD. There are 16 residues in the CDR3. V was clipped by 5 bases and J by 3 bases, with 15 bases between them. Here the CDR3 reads CATSVGPTTDTGELFF. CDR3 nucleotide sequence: TGTGCCACCAGTGTAGGACCTACTACGGACACCGGGGAGCTGTTTTTT.

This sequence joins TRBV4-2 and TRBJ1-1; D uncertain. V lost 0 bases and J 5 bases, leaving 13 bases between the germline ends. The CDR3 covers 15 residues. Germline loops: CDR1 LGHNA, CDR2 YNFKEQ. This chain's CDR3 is CASSQDFPMGTEAFF. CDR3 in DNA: TGTGCCAGCAGCCAAGATTTCCCGATGGGGACTGAAGCTTTCTTT.

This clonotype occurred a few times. CDR3 loop: CSALAPHTGTGELFF. The CDR3 coding sequence is TGCAGTGCCCTAGCGCCCCACACAGGCACCGGGGAGCTGTTTTTT. The chain couples TRBV20-1 to TRBJ2-2, with D possibly TRBD2 on 6 matching bases. The V gene's germline CDR1 is DFQATT and CDR2 SNEGSKA (reference sequence). The CDR3 contains 15 residues. Trimming left V 6 bases short and J 4 bases short, with 18 bases between.

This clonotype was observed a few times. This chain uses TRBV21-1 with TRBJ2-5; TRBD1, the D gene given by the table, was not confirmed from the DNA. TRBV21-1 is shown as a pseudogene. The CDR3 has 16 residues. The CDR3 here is CASSPREGATEETQYF. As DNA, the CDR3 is TGTGCCAGCAGCCCCCGAGAAGGGGCAACCGAAGAGACCCAGTACTTC.

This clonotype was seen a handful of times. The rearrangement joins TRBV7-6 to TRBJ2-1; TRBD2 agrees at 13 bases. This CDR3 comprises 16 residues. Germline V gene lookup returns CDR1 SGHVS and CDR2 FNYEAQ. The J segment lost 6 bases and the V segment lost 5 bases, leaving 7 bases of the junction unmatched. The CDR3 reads CASSPRTSGSFNEQFF. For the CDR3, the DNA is TGTGCCAGCAGCCCGCGGACTAGCGGGAGTTTCAATGAGCAGTTCTTC.